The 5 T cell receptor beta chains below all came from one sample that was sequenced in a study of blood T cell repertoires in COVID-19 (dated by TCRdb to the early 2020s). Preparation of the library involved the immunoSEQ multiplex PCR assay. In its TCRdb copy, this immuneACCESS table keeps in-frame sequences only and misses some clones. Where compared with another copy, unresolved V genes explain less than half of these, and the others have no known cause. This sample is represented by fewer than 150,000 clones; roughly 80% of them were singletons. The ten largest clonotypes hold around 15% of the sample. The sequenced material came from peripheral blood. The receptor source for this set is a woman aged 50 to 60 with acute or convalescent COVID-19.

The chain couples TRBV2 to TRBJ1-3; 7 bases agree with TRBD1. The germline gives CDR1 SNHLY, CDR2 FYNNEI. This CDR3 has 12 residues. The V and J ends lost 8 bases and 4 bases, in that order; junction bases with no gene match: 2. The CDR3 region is CASGDSGNTIYF. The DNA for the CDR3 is TGTGCCAGCGGGGACAGCGGAAACACCATATATTTT. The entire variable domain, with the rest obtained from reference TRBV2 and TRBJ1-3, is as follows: EPEVTQTPSHQVTQMGQEVILRCVPISNHLYFYWYRQILGQKVEFLVSFYNNEISEKSEIFDDQFSVERPDGSNFTLKIRSTKLEDSAMYFCASGDSGNTIYFGEGSWLTVV.

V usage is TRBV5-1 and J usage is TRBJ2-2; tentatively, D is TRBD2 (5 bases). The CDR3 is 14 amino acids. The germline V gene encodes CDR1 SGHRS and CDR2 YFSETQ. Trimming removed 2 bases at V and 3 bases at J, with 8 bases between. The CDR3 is CASSFYGDTGELFF. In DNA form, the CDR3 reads TGCGCCAGCAGCTTCTACGGGGACACCGGGGAGCTGTTTTTT.

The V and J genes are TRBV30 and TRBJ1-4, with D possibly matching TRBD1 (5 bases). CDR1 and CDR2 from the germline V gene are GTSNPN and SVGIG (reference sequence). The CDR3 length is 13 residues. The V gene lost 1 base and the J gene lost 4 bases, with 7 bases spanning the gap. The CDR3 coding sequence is TGTGCCTGGAGTGCCAGGGTTAATGAAAAACTGTTTTTT. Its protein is CAWSARVNEKLFF.

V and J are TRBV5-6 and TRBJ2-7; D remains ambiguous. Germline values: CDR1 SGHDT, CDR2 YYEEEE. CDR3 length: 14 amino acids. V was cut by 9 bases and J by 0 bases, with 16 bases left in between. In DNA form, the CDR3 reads TGTGCCACCGGAAAGGTGGGCAGCTCCTACGAGCAGTACTTC. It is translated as CATGKVGSSYEQYF.

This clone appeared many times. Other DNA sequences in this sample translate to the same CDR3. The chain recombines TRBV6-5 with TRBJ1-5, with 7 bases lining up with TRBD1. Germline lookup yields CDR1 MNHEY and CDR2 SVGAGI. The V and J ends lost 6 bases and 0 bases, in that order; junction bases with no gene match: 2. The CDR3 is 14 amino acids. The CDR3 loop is CASRGQNSNQPQHF. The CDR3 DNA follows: TGTGCCAGCAGGGGACAGAATAGCAATCAGCCCCAGCATTTT.